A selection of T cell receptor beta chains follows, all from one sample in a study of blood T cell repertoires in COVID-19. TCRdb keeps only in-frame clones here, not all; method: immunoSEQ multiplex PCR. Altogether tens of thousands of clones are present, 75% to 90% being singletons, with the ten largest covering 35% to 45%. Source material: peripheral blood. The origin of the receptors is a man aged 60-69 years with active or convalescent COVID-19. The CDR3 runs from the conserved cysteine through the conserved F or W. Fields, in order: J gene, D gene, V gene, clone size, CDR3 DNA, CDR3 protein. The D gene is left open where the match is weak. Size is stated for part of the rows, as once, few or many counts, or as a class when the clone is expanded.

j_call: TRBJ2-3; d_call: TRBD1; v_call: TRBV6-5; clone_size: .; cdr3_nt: TGTGCCAGCAGGTACTCCCTCGGGACAGGCACAGATACGCAGTATTTT; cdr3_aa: CASRYSLGTGTDTQYF
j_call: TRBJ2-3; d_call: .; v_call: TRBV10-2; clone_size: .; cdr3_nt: TGCGCCAGCAGTGAAAGGACTCCCACAGATACGCAGTATTTT; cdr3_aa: CASSERTPTDTQYF
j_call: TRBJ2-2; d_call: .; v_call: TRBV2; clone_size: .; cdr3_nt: TGTGCCAGCAGTGAAGAGAGGTGGAACGGGGAGCTGTTTTTT; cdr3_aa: CASSEERWNGELFF
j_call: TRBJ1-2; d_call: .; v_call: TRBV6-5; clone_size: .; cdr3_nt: TGTGCCAGCAGTTACTTTGGGGCGTCCTCACCTTCCTTC; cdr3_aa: CASSYFGASSPSF
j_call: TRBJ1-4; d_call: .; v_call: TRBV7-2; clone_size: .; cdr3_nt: TGTGCCAGCAGCTTAGAAGGGTGGAGGGGAACTAATGAAAAACTGTTTTTT; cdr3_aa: CASSLEGWRGTNEKLFF
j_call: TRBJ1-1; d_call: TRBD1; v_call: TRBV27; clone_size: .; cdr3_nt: TGTGCCAGCAGGGGCGGGACAGCCCTAATTGAAGCTTTCTTT; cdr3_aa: CASRGGTALIEAFF
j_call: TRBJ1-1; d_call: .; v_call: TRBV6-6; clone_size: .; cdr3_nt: TGTGCCAGCAGCCGAGCGGGAGGTGAAGCTTTCTTT; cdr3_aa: CASSRAGGEAFF
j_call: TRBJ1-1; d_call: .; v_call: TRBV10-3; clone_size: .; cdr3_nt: TGTGCCATCAGGAGGACAGAGACTAACACTGAAGCTTTCTTT; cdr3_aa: CAIRRTETNTEAFF
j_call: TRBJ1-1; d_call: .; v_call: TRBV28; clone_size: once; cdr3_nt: TGTGCCAGCATCCAACAGGGTCCGAACACTGAAGCTTTCTTT; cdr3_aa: CASIQQGPNTEAFF
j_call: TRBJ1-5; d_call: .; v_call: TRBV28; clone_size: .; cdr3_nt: TGTGCCAGCAGTTTGGGAGGGGCTGGTCAGCCCCAGCATTTT; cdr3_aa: CASSLGGAGQPQHF
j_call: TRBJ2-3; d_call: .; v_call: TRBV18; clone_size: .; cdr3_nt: TGTGCCAGCTCACCACCACAGACAGGAGCTGGCACAGATACGCAGTATTTT; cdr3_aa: CASSPPQTGAGTDTQYF
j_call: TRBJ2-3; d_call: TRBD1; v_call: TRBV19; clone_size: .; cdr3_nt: TGTGCCAGTAGTAGAAGACAGGGGGTGAATACGCAGTATTTT; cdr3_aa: CASSRRQGVNTQYF
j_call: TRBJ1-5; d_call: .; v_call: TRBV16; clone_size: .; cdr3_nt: TGTGCCAGCAGCCAATCTGCGAGCAATCAGCCCCAGCATTTT; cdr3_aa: CASSQSASNQPQHF
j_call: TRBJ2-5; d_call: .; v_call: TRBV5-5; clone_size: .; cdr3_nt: TGTGCCAGCAGCTTGGGGGGCAGCCAAGAGACCCAGTACTTC; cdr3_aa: CASSLGGSQETQYF
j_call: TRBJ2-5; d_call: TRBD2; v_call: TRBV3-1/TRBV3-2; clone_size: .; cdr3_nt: TGTGCCAGCAGCCCAGGGACTAGCGGGGGGGCCACTCGAGAGACCCAGTACTTC; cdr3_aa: CASSPGTSGGATRETQYF
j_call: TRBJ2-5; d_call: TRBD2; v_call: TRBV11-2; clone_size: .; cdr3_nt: TGTGCCAGCAGCTTAACCCAACCTGGACTAGCGGGGGGCGAGACCCAGTACTTC; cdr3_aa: CASSLTQPGLAGGETQYF
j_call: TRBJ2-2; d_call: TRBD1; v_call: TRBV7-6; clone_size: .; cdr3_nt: TGTGCCAGCAGCCGTCTGGGACAGGGAAAGAACACCGGGGAGCTGTTTTTT; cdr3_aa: CASSRLGQGKNTGELFF
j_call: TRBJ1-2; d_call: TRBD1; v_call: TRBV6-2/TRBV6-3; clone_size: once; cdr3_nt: TGTGCCAGCAGCCGAAGACAGGGAGCTAACTATGGCTACACCTTC; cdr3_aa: CASSRRQGANYGYTF
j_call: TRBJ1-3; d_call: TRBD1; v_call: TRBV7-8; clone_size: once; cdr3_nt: TGTGCCAGCAGCTTGGGGGACAGAGGAAACACCATATATTTT; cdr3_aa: CASSLGDRGNTIYF
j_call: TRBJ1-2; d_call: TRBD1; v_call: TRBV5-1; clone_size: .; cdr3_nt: TGCGCCAGCAGCCCCGAAGGACAGGGGGCGATCTATGGCTACACCTTC; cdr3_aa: CASSPEGQGAIYGYTF
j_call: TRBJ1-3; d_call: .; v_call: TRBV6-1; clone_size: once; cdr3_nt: TGTGCCAGCAGTGCTGGACAACAATACTCTGGAAACACCATATATTTT; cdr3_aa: CASSAGQQYSGNTIYF
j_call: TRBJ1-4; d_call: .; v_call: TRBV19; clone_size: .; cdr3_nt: TGTGCCAGTAGTATACGTACAACTAATGAAAAACTGTTTTTT; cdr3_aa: CASSIRTTNEKLFF
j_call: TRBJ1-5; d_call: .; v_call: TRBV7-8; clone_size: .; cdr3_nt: TGTGCCAGCAGCTTACTGACAGCTAGCAATCAGCCCCAGCATTTT; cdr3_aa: CASSLLTASNQPQHF
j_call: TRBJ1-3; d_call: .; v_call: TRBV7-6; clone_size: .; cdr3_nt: TGTGCCAGCAGACATGAATCTGGAAACACCATATATTTT; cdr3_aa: CASRHESGNTIYF